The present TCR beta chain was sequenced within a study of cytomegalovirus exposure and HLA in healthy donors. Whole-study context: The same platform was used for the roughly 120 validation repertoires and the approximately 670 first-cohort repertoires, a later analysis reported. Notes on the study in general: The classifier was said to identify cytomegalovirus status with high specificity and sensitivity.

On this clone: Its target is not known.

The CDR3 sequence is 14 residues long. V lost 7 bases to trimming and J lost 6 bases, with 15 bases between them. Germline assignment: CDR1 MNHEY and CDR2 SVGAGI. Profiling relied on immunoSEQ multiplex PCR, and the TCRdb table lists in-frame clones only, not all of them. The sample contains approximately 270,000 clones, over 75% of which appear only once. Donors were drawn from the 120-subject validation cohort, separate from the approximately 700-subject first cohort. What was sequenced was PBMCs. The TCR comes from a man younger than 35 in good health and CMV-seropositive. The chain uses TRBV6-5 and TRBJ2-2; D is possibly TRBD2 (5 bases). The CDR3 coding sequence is TGTGCCAGCACCAAATGGTCGGGATCCGGGGAGCTGTTTTTT. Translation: CASTKWSGSGELFF.